The 7 T cell receptor beta chains reported below all come from one sample, sequenced in a study of control samples from healthy donors and cancer patients. Method: immunoSEQ multiplex PCR; TCRdb's copy keeps in-frame clones and lacks some. The sample has 100,000 to 150,000 clones; around 87% are singletons. Sample: blood. The source of these receptors is a man aged 35-49 years in good health.

This chain connects TRBV24-1 to TRBJ2-1, with TRBD1 matching 11 bases. CDR3 length equals 16 residues. CDR1 and CDR2 (germline): KGHDR, SFDVKD. V lost 0 bases, J lost 7 bases, and 4 bases stayed unmatched. This chain's CDR3 is CATSDLYGQGANEQFF. As DNA, the CDR3 is TGTGCCACCAGTGATTTGTACGGACAGGGGGCGAATGAGCAGTTCTTC.

The CDR3 DNA follows: TGTGCCAGCAGAGGATACCCGGGGGGCAAAAACATTCAGTACTTC. This codes for CASRGYPGGKNIQYF. This chain links TRBV25-1 with TRBJ2-4; TRBD2 aligns across 7 bases. This CDR3 has 15 residues. With 6 bases clipped from V and 3 bases from J, the junction kept 8 bases outside the gene matches. Germline V lookup: CDR1 MGHDK, CDR2 SYGVNS. The variable domain in full, with the rest retrieved from reference TRBV25-1 and TRBJ2-4, is EADIYQTPRYLVIGTGKKITLECSQTMGHDKMYWYQQDPGMELHLIHYSYGVNSTEKGDLSSESTVSRIRTEHFPLTLESARPSHTSQYLCASRGYPGGKNIQYFGAGTRLSVL.

The CDR3 bases are TGCAGTGCTAGTGACCTATACACTGAAGCTTTCTTT. Amino acid sequence: CSASDLYTEAFF. The rearrangement links TRBV20-1 to TRBJ1-1; D is undetermined. This CDR3 is 12 amino acids long. Trimming removed 3 bases from V and 3 bases from J, with 8 bases in between. CDR1 and CDR2 (germline): DFQATT, SNEGSKA (reference sequence).

In DNA form, the CDR3 reads TGTGCCATTAGCCAGGGGTCAAATCAGCCCCAGCATTTT. Protein product: CAISQGSNQPQHF. The chain has TRBV21-1 and TRBJ1-5; the D call of TRBD1 is as the table states it, not checked on the DNA. TRBV21-1 is a pseudogene. The CDR3 runs to 13 residues.

The CDR3 here is CATSEPTGLYGYTF. CDR3 sequence (DNA): TGTGCCACCAGTGAACCGACAGGGTTGTATGGCTACACCTTC. This chain links TRBV24-1 with TRBJ1-2; 7 positions match TRBD1. V lost 4 bases, J lost 5 bases, and 6 bases stayed unmatched. Germline V gene sequence: CDR1 KGHDR, CDR2 SFDVKD. This CDR3 is built from 14 residues.

The chain combines TRBV5-1 with TRBJ1-2, with D hard to call. Germline V gene lookup returns CDR1 SGHRS and CDR2 YFSETQ. The CDR3 loop spans 12 amino acids. Trimming cost V 7 bases and J 8 bases, with 15 bases left between them. The CDR3 reads CASGRTSGGYTF. The CDR3 bases are TGCGCCAGCGGACGAACCAGCGGAGGCTACACCTTC. The full variable domain, rest sourced from reference TRBV5-1 and TRBJ1-2, is KAGVTQTPRYLIKTRGQQVTLSCSPISGHRSVSWYQQTPGQGLQFLFEYFSETQRNKGNFPGRFSGRQFSNSRSEMNVSTLELGDSALYLCASGRTSGGYTFGSGTRLTVV.

This clone was detected a few times. The genes are TRBV12-3 or TRBV12-4 and TRBJ2-7; 7 bases map to TRBD1. Trimming cost V 5 bases and J 0 bases; bases outside gene matches: 1. The CDR3 totals 13 residues. DNA for the CDR3: TGTGCCAGCAGTCGGGACAGCTCCTACGAGCAGTACTTC. This translates into CASSRDSSYEQYF.